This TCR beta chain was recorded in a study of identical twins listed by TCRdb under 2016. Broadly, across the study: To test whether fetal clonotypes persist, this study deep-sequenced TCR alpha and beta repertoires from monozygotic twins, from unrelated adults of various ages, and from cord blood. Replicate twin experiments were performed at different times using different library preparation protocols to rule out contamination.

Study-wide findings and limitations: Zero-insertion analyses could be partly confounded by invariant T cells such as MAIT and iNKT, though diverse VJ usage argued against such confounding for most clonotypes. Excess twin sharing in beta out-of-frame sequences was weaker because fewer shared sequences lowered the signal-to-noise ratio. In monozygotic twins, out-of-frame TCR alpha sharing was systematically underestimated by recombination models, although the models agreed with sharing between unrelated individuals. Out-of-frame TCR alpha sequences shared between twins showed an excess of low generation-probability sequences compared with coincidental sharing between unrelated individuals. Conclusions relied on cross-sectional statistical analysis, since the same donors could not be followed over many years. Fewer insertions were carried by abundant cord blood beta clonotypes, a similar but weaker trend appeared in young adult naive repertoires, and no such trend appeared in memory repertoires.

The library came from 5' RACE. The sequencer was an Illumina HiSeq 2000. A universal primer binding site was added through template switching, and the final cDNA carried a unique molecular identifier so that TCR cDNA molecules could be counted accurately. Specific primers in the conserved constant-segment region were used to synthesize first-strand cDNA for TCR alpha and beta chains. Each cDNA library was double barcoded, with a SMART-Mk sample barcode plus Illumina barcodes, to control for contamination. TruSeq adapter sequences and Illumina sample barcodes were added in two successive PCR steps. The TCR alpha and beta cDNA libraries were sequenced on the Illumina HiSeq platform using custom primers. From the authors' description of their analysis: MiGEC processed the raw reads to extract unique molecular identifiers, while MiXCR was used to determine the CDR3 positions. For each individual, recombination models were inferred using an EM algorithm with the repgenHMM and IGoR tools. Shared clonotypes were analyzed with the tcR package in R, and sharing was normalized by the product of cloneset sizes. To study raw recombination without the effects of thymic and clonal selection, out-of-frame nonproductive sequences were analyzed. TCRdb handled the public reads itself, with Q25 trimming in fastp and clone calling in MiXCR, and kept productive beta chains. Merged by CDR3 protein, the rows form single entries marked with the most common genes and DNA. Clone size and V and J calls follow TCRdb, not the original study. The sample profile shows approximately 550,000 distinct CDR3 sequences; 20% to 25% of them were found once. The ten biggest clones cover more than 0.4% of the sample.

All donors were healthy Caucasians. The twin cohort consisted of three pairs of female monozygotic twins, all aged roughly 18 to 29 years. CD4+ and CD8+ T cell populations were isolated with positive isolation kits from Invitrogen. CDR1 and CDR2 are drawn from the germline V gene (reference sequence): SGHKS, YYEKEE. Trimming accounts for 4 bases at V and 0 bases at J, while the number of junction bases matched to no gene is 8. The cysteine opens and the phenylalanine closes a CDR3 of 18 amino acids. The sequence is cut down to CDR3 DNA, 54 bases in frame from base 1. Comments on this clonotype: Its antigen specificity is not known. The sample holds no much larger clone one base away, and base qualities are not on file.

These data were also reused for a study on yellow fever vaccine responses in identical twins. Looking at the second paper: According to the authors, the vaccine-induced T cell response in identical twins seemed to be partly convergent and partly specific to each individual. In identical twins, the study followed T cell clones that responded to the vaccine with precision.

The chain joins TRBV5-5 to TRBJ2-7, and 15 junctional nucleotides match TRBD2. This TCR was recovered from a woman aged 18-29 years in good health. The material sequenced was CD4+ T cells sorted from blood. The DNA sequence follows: TGTGCCAGCAGCACTCCAGGGACTAGCGGGAGGAGCTCCTACGAGCAGTACTTC. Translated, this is CASSTPGTSGRSSYEQYF.